The rows below give T cell receptor beta chains drawn from one sample of a study of neurological immune-mediated disorders. TCRdb re-analysed the 5' RACE reads in MiXCR, keeping a single row per CDR3 protein. Counted here are over 55,000 distinct CDR3 sequences, 9.7% occurring once; the ten biggest clones make up about 12%. The sample comprised PBMCs. The receptors here all came from a man aged 25-45 years in good health. The CDR3 runs from the conserved cysteine through the conserved F or W. D genes are given only for firm matches. The size field is filled for only some rows; it gives once, few, many or a size class.

cdr3_nt cdr3_aa j_call d_call v_call clone_size
TGTGCCAGCAGCGCTGGACAGGGCGGCGAGCAGTACTTC CASSAGQGGEQYF TRBJ2-7 TRBD1 TRBV7-2 many
TGCAGTGCTGGGGGACTAGCGGGATATGAGCAGTATTTT CSAGGLAGYEQYF TRBJ2-3 TRBD2 TRBV20-1 many
TGTGCCAGCAGCCAAGGTGGGAGTTCAGCCGGGGAGCTGTTTTTT CASSQGGSSAGELFF TRBJ2-2 - TRBV3-1 many
TGTGCCAGCAGTCCGCGGGGGACAGGAACCGGGGAGCTGTTTTTT CASSPRGTGTGELFF TRBJ2-2 - TRBV6-5 many
TGCAGCGTTGTTGGTGGGGAATCAGGCACAGATACGCAGTATTTT CSVVGGESGTDTQYF TRBJ2-3 - TRBV29-1 many
TGTGCCAGCAGCTTGATCGGCTCTGGGGCCAGCGTGCTGACTTTC CASSLIGSGASVLTF TRBJ2-6 - TRBV5-5 -
TGCAGTGCTAGGTGGGCTAGCGGGAGAGGTGAGCAGTACTTC CSARWASGRGEQYF TRBJ2-7 TRBD2 TRBV20-1 few
TGTGCCAGCAGCTTTGCGGAGGACACCTCCGGAAACACCATATATTTT CASSFAEDTSGNTIYF TRBJ1-3 - TRBV5-5 many
TGCGCCAGCAGCTCCGATTTAGAGACCCAGTACTTC CASSSDLETQYF TRBJ2-5 - TRBV5-1 many
TGCAGTGCTAGAGATCTCAGGGGATCGATTAATGAGCAGTTCTTC CSARDLRGSINEQFF TRBJ2-1 - TRBV20-1 many
TGTGCCAGCAGCCAATTGGCCGAAGAGACCCAGTACTTC CASSQLAEETQYF TRBJ2-5 - TRBV3-1 many
TGCAGTGCTGAGAGGCCCGGGGTCGAGCAGTACTTC CSAERPGVEQYF TRBJ2-7 - TRBV20-1 many
TGCAGTGCTGCGAGGGACAGGGGCCAAGAGACCCAGTACTTC CSAARDRGQETQYF TRBJ2-5 TRBD1 TRBV20-1 many
TGCAGTGCTAGATTAGGGGCCTGGGTGGGCACTGAAGCTTTCTTT CSARLGAWVGTEAFF TRBJ1-1 - TRBV20-1 many
TGTGCCAGCGCGCGACAGATCTACACTGAAGCTTTCTTT CASARQIYTEAFF TRBJ1-1 - TRBV6-5 many
TGCGCCAGCAGCTTGGCCCCGGGACTAGGCTACGAGCAGTACTTC CASSLAPGLGYEQYF TRBJ2-7 TRBD2 TRBV5-1 many
TGTGCCAGCACACCCGCGGGGGGCTCCTACGAGCAGTACTTC CASTPAGGSYEQYF TRBJ2-7 TRBD2 TRBV27 many
TGTGCCAGCAGCTTAGCGCAGCCTCCCCAGTACTTC CASSLAQPPQYF TRBJ2-5 - TRBV7-9 many
TGCGCCAGCAGCCAGACAGGGGCGGACCAGCCCCAGCATTTT CASSQTGADQPQHF TRBJ1-5 TRBD1 TRBV5-1 medium-sized
TGTGCCAGCAACCTACAGGGGAAGCAAGAGACCCAGTACTTC CASNLQGKQETQYF TRBJ2-5 TRBD1 TRBV6-1 many
TGTGCCAGCAGTTTTGGCGGGAGGGCCGGGGAGCAGTACTTC CASSFGGRAGEQYF TRBJ2-7 TRBD2 TRBV12-3/TRBV12-4 many
TGTGCCAGCAGTTTAGGCTTCGGGGCCGGGGAGCTGTTTTTT CASSLGFGAGELFF TRBJ2-2 - TRBV12-3/TRBV12-4 -
TGCGCCAGCAGCTTGGTTCAGGGGAACACTGAAGCTTTCTTT CASSLVQGNTEAFF TRBJ1-1 - TRBV5-1 many
TGTGCCAGCGGGACCTCTACAGGGGGGGAGCATTTT CASGTSTGGEHF TRBJ1-5 TRBD1 TRBV27 many
TGTGCCAGCAGCTTACAATCGGATCTATACGAGCAGTACTTC CASSLQSDLYEQYF TRBJ2-7 - TRBV7-2 many
TGCGCCAGCAGCTTGGAGCAGCGCAACGAGCAGTACTTC CASSLEQRNEQYF TRBJ2-7 - TRBV5-1 many
TGTGCCGGCTCCGGTTCCGTGGATCAGCCCCAGCATTTT CAGSGSVDQPQHF TRBJ1-5 - TRBV28 -
TGTGCCAGCAGCTTCCTAGCGGGAGTAGGGGAGACCCAGTACTTC CASSFLAGVGETQYF TRBJ2-5 TRBD2 TRBV7-3 many
TGTGCCAGCAGTTTGCATAGGGACACATACGAGCAGTACTTC CASSLHRDTYEQYF TRBJ2-7 - TRBV28 medium-sized
TGCGCCAGCAGCCAAGAGGCCCTAGGGTGGCGGGGGGCTAGGTTCTTC CASSQEALGWRGARFF TRBJ2-1 TRBD2 TRBV4-1 many
TGCGCCAGCAGCTTTTACCAGGGGTTAGGGACTGAAGCTTTCTTT CASSFYQGLGTEAFF TRBJ1-1 - TRBV5-1 many
TGCAGCGTTGAGACGGCGGACACCGGGGAGCTGTTTTTT CSVETADTGELFF TRBJ2-2 - TRBV29-1 many
TGTGCCAGCAGCCTAATTAAAGGGGGCGCTGGGGCCAACGTCCTGACTTTC CASSLIKGGAGANVLTF TRBJ2-6 TRBD1 TRBV3-1 many
TGTGCCAGCAGCACAGAAGTCTGGGAGACTGAAGCTTTCTTT CASSTEVWETEAFF TRBJ1-1 - TRBV7-9 -
TGCAGTGCTAGAGAATTGGGGAGGCCCTACGAGCAGTACTTC CSARELGRPYEQYF TRBJ2-7 - TRBV20-1 -
TGTGCCAGCAGGTTTGGGGCAGGGTTTCAAGAGACCCAGTACTTC CASRFGAGFQETQYF TRBJ2-5 - TRBV28 many
TGTGCCAGCAGCCCCCACCCGGGACAGGGATTACGCGAGCAGTACTTC CASSPHPGQGLREQYF TRBJ2-7 TRBD1 TRBV11-2 many
TGCAGTGCCAAGAGGGGGACGGACTTTAACGAGCAGTACTTC CSAKRGTDFNEQYF TRBJ2-7 - TRBV20-1 many
TGTGCCAGCAGCTTCGGCGGGAGGGACAATGAGCAGTTCTTC CASSFGGRDNEQFF TRBJ2-1 TRBD2 TRBV7-2 many
TGTGCCATCAGATCCGGGACTAGCGGAGAGACCCAGTACTTC CAIRSGTSGETQYF TRBJ2-5 TRBD2 TRBV10-3 many
TGTGCCAGCAGCTTAGGGGGGGTCTACACCGGGGAGCTGTTTTTT CASSLGGVYTGELFF TRBJ2-2 - TRBV7-2 many
TGTGCCAGCAGTCCGGGACAGGGTGTATCACCCCTCCACTTT CASSPGQGVSPLHF TRBJ1-6 TRBD1 TRBV12-3/TRBV12-4 many
TGTAGTGAGTCGGGACAGAATGAAAAACTGTTTTTT CSESGQNEKLFF TRBJ1-4 TRBD1 TRBV20-1 -
TGCAGTGCTAGAGCGGGGGGCGGAATCGTCAATGAGCAGTTCTTC CSARAGGGIVNEQFF TRBJ2-1 - TRBV20-1 many
TGCGCCAGCAGCCCGGACAGGGGGTTACAAGAGACCCAGTACTTC CASSPDRGLQETQYF TRBJ2-5 TRBD1 TRBV5-1 many